These T cell receptor beta chains were read from a single sample in a study of blood T cell repertoires in COVID-19. TCRdb's table, derived via immunoSEQ multiplex PCR, lists solely in-frame clones and lacks some. This table holds 260,000 or so clones, more than 70% found once. Sequencing was done on a sample of PBMCs or T cells enriched from blood (not recorded which). The source of these receptors is a woman in her 40s with acute COVID-19. The CDR3 runs from the conserved cysteine through the conserved F or W. The order of the fields is D gene, clone size, V gene, J gene, CDR3 length, CDR3 DNA, CDR3 protein. A D gene is named only where the DNA matches it firmly. Size values are once, few and many counts, or a class for expanded clones, and some rows have none.

>NA|NA|TRBV19|TRBJ1-4|14
TGTGCCAGTAGTATCCCAGGGGCTGGTGAAAAACTGTTTTTT
CASSIPGAGEKLFF
>NA|NA|TRBV19|TRBJ1-2|15
TGTGCCAGTAGTATTCTGCACAGGACTAACTATGGCTACACCTTC
CASSILHRTNYGYTF
>NA|NA|TRBV5-6|TRBJ1-2|15
TGTGCCAGCAGCATCAGGTCCCCGGGGGGCTATGGCTACACCTTC
CASSIRSPGGYGYTF
>TRBD1|NA|TRBV29-1|TRBJ1-1|13
TGCAGCCTAATGAGGGACAGGGAAGGTGAAGCTTTCTTT
CSLMRDREGEAFF
>TRBD2|once|TRBV2|TRBJ2-1|15
TGTGCCAGCAGGATAACTAGCGGGGCCTACAATGAGCAGTTCTTC
CASRITSGAYNEQFF
>TRBD1|NA|TRBV5-1|TRBJ2-7|15
TGCGCCAGCAGCTGGAGGACAGGGGGCAAGTACGAGCAGTACTTC
CASSWRTGGKYEQYF
>NA|NA|TRBV30|TRBJ1-2|16
TGTGCCTGGAGTACCGGGCGAGGGATTGATAACTATGGCTACACCTTC
CAWSTGRGIDNYGYTF
>TRBD1|NA|TRBV18|TRBJ1-3|17
TGTGCCAGCTCACCAAGGGGACAGGGGGCTTCTGGAAACACCATATATTTT
CASSPRGQGASGNTIYF
>TRBD2|NA|TRBV10-3|TRBJ2-7|13
TGTGCCATCAGCCCGGGACTAACATACGAGCAGTACTTC
CAISPGLTYEQYF
>NA|NA|TRBV20-1|TRBJ2-1|16
TGCAGTGCTAGTGGAAGACACTTTACATCCTACAATGAGCAGTTCTTC
CSASGRHFTSYNEQFF
>TRBD1|NA|TRBV5-1|TRBJ1-2|13
TGCGCCAGCAGCTTGGAAGGGACAGCCCTCTACACCTTC
CASSLEGTALYTF
>NA|once|TRBV24-1|TRBJ2-2|12
TGTGCCACCAGTGGGCTGTTAGGGGAGCTGTTTTTT
CATSGLLGELFF
>TRBD1|NA|TRBV7-9|TRBJ1-2|17
TGTGCCAGCAGCTTAGGGGGACAGCAAGCGCTCAACTATGGCTACACCTTC
CASSLGGQQALNYGYTF
>TRBD1|once|TRBV9|TRBJ2-7|15
TGTGCCAGCAGCGTAGGGACAGGGGGTTCGTACGAGCAGTACTTC
CASSVGTGGSYEQYF
>TRBD1|NA|TRBV19|TRBJ1-4|15
TGTGCCAGTAGTATCACCGGGACAGGAGGAGAAAAACTGTTTTTT
CASSITGTGGEKLFF
>TRBD1|NA|TRBV2|TRBJ1-1|13
TGTGCCAGCAGGGACAGGGTGGGGGGTGAGTCTTTCTTT
CASRDRVGGESFF
>NA|NA|TRBV7-6|TRBJ1-5|16
TGTGCCAGCAGCTCAGAGGTCGGGGGAAGTGGACAGCCCCAGCATTTT
CASSSEVGGSGQPQHF
>TRBD2|NA|TRBV9|TRBJ2-1|18
TGTGCCAGCAGCTCCACCCTGGGACTAGCGGGCTCCTACAATGAGCAGTTCTTC
CASSSTLGLAGSYNEQFF
>NA|once|TRBV2|TRBJ1-5|14
TGTGCCAGCAACAGGAGGGGTGCTGATCAGCCCCAGCATTTT
CASNRRGADQPQHF
>NA|NA|TRBV6-1|TRBJ1-2|15
TGTGCCAGCAGTGAGCCCGGTGCTCCTCTTTATGGCTACACCTTC
CASSEPGAPLYGYTF
>NA|NA|TRBV24-1|TRBJ2-3|14
TGTGCCACCTCCCTCGCAGGGCAGCAAGATACGCAGTATTTT
CATSLAGQQDTQYF
>TRBD2|NA|TRBV30|TRBJ2-1|18
TGTGCCTGGAGCGATAAACAAACCGGACTAGCTCTGGGCAATGAGCAGTTCTTC
CAWSDKQTGLALGNEQFF
>NA|once|TRBV7-9|TRBJ2-1|17
TGTGCCAGCAGCTTAGCCACAGCAGGGGGGATCTACAATGAGCAGTTCTTC
CASSLATAGGIYNEQFF
>TRBD1|NA|TRBV24-1|TRBJ1-6|14
TGTGCCACCACCCTAGACAGGGCAAGATCACCCCTCCACTTT
CATTLDRARSPLHF
>NA|once|TRBV4-1|TRBJ2-1|15
TGCGCCAGCAGTCAAGCGGAAGCGGTCTACAATGAGCAGTTCTTC
CASSQAEAVYNEQFF
>NA|NA|TRBV19|TRBJ2-7|15
TGTGCCACCAGACCTCGATGGGGCCCGTCATACGAGCAGTACTTC
CATRPRWGPSYEQYF
>TRBD1|NA|TRBV28|TRBJ1-1|15
TGTGCCAGCAGTTTACCGCCCGGGACAGGAGTAGAAGCTTTCTTT
CASSLPPGTGVEAFF
>NA|NA|TRBV7-9|TRBJ2-1|10
TGTGCCAGCAAACCAGGGGGGCGGTTCTTC
CASKPGGRFF
>NA|once|TRBV4-2|TRBJ2-3|14
TGTGCCAGCAGCCAAGATCAACGGGAGAATACGCAGTATTTT
CASSQDQRENTQYF
>NA|NA|TRBV3-1/TRBV3-2|TRBJ1-3|14
TGTGCCAGCAGCCACAGGGACTCTGGAAACACCATATATTTT
CASSHRDSGNTIYF
>TRBD2|NA|TRBV9|TRBJ2-1|17
TGTGCCAGCAGCGTAAAAAGCGGGGAACGCTCCTACAATGAGCAGTTCTTC
CASSVKSGERSYNEQFF
>TRBD2|NA|TRBV5-1|TRBJ2-1|14
TGCGCCAGCAGCTTTTTGGCGGGAGGAAATGAGCAGTTCTTC
CASSFLAGGNEQFF
>TRBD1|NA|TRBV3-1/TRBV3-2|TRBJ2-7|19
TGTGCCAGCAGCCAAGGAATCGTCCTTTGGACAGGGGACTCCTACGAGCAGTACTTC
CASSQGIVLWTGDSYEQYF
>NA|NA|TRBV5-8|TRBJ1-4|15
TGTGCCAGCAGCTTCCGTACAGGGACTAATGAAAAACTGTTTTTT
CASSFRTGTNEKLFF
>NA|few|TRBV7-8|TRBJ2-5|15
TGTGCCAGCAGCTTAGTGTTGACAGCACAAGAGACCCAGTACTTC
CASSLVLTAQETQYF
>NA|NA|TRBV2|TRBJ2-1|12
TGTGCCAGCCGGGCTAGCCCCAATGAGCAGTTCTTC
CASRASPNEQFF
>TRBD1|NA|TRBV27|TRBJ1-5|16
TGTGCCAGCGGTCCGGACAGGGGGTATAGCAATCAGCCCCAGCATTTT
CASGPDRGYSNQPQHF
>NA|once|TRBV4-3|TRBJ2-1|14
TGCGCCAGCAGCTACGGGACTGAGGGCAATGAGCAGTTCTTC
CASSYGTEGNEQFF
>TRBD1|NA|TRBV7-9|TRBJ1-5|19
TGTGCCAGCAGCTTAGTTTTTGGGACAGGGGAGTCGGGCAATCAGCCCCAGCATTTT
CASSLVFGTGESGNQPQHF
>NA|NA|TRBV5-5|TRBJ2-2|18
TGTGCCAGCAGCTTGAGGGCCCCCCCGAGGCAGGGAGGTGGGGAGCTGTTTTTT
CASSLRAPPRQGGGELFF
>TRBD2|NA|TRBV19|TRBJ2-2|14
TGTGCCAGCAGGGCGCGGGAGAGCACCGGGGAGCTGTTTTTT
CASRARESTGELFF
>TRBD2|NA|TRBV20-1|TRBJ2-3|15
TGCAGTGCTAGTTTCATGCGGGAGTGGACAGATACGCAGTATTTT
CSASFMREWTDTQYF
>NA|once|TRBV11-3|TRBJ1-1|19
TGTGCCAGCAGCTTCACGAGGCGCTTCAGTGTCAGGGGAGTGACTGAAGCTTTCTTT
CASSFTRRFSVRGVTEAFF
>TRBD2|NA|TRBV4-3|TRBJ2-3|17
TGCGCCAGCAGCCAAGATTCGGTAGCGGGAGGGACAGATACGCAGTATTTT
CASSQDSVAGGTDTQYF
>NA|NA|TRBV7-2|TRBJ1-2|14
TGTGCCAGCAGCTCTCAGGGATTCGGCTATGGCTACACCTTC
CASSSQGFGYGYTF
>NA|NA|TRBV24-1|TRBJ2-3|14
TGTGCCACGGGAGACTCCCCTCATACAGATACGCAGTATTTT
CATGDSPHTDTQYF
>TRBD1|NA|TRBV13|TRBJ1-2|17
TGTGCCAGCAGCTTAAATGATCCGGGACAGGAGCAATATGGCTACACCTTC
CASSLNDPGQEQYGYTF
>TRBD1|NA|TRBV7-9|TRBJ1-4|16
TGTGCCAGCAGCCATTTTAGGACAGGGGAATTGGAAAAACTGTTTTTT
CASSHFRTGELEKLFF
>TRBD2|NA|TRBV15|TRBJ2-3|16
TGTGCCACCAGCAGACTCGTCCTAGCGGGACATGATACGCAGTATTTT
CATSRLVLAGHDTQYF
>NA|NA|TRBV27|TRBJ1-6|17
TGTGCCAGCAGTTTAGAGTTCGGCAACTCGGGGTATTCACCCCTCCACTTT
CASSLEFGNSGYSPLHF
>NA|NA|TRBV29-1|TRBJ1-4|12
TGCAGCGTTGGCAGGGCAGGGGAAAAACTGTTTTTT
CSVGRAGEKLFF
>NA|NA|TRBV5-1|TRBJ2-7|13
TGCGCCAGCAGCTTGAACAGTGACTACGAGCAGTACTTC
CASSLNSDYEQYF
>TRBD2|NA|TRBV5-1|TRBJ2-1|15
TGCGCCAGCAGCTTGGGTCCTAGCGGGTGGAATGAGCAGTTCTTC
CASSLGPSGWNEQFF
>NA|NA|TRBV7-2|TRBJ2-5|14
TGTGCCAGCAGCTTAGAGGCTAGCACCGGGACCCAGTACTTC
CASSLEASTGTQYF
>NA|once|TRBV5-1|TRBJ1-4|15
TGCGCCAGCAGCGGAACAGGAACCACTAATGAAAAACTGTTTTTT
CASSGTGTTNEKLFF
>NA|NA|TRBV12-3/TRBV12-4|TRBJ2-1|12
TGTGCCAGCAGTTTTAGAGGGAGGGAGCAGTTCTTC
CASSFRGREQFF
>NA|NA|TRBV25-1|TRBJ1-2|12
TGTGCCTGCCAGGGACTGAACTATGGCTACACCTTC
CACQGLNYGYTF